This T cell receptor beta chain was observed in a study of blood T cell repertoires in COVID-19 (dated by TCRdb to the early 2020s). Study-level background: Recovered participants in ImmuneRACE Cohort 3 were defined by two consecutive negative NP/OP PCR tests, clearance by a healthcare professional, or resolution of symptoms. The collaborator samples originated in the United States, Italy and Spain and spanned the acute and convalescent phases of COVID-19. The prospective study material was composed of cDNA or gDNA derived from T cells, B-cell-depleted T cells, or PBMCs. The dataset comprised deeply sampled blood TCRbeta repertoires from subjects exposed to, actively infected with, or recovered from COVID-19. The repertoires were released in a freely available public database intended as a resource for research on the immune response to SARS-CoV-2. The samples were drawn from the first 160 participants of the ongoing ImmuneRACE study and from 1,254 subjects provided by 6 global collaborators. The sample metadata nearly always contained a de-identified subject ID, COVID-19 status, age in years and sex. HLA class I and class II types, where available, came from metadata supplied by the sample provider rather than from assay-based typing. The research as a whole found: The quantity of clinical and demographic metadata differed by source and by participant and was supplied without curation.

Deletion took 2 bases off V and 6 bases off J, with a span of 10 bases between the germline ends. Its CDR3 holds 14 amino acids, cysteine through phenylalanine. The read is trimmed to its CDR3 DNA, 42 bases read in frame from base 1. CDR1 SGHTA and CDR2 FQGTGA were looked up in the germline V gene. The immunoSEQ Assay, a bias-controlled multiplex PCR, was used to amplify TCRbeta CDR3 regions from genomic DNA. Under the source paper's analysis protocol: Nucleated cell counts per sample were estimated from amplification of reference gene primers within the assay. To quantify the absolute abundance of each unique TCRbeta CDR3 rearrangement, sequence reads were collapsed and filtered. For each sample, productive Simpson clonality was calculated as the square root of Simpson's diversity index across productive rearrangements. TCRdb carries this immuneACCESS record with in-frame sequences only. Its versions omit some clonotypes, under half of them owing to an unresolved V gene in the studies checked, with the rest unexplained. The D gene and trimming were derived from the DNA, and the V and J assignments and clone size from that table. Across this sample there are a few hundred thousand clones, with 70% to 90% seen only once. 2% to 2.5% of the sample belongs to the ten largest clones.

Participants in the prospective study were aged about 18 to 95 years, lived in under 30 United States geographic areas, and enrolled through a virtual design. Cohort assignment in the prospective study relied on participant-reported clinical history from a screening survey and a study questionnaire. In the prospective study, whole blood, serum and a nasopharyngeal or oropharyngeal swab were collected from each participant by mobile phlebotomists. Over a roughly two-month period, participants in the prospective study had the option of providing additional blood draws and questionnaires. Before DNA extraction, prospective study blood samples were shipped either frozen or at room temperature. This clone was observed once. The clone's antigen remains unknown. No clone much larger than this one lies a single base away; base qualities are absent.

The receptor comes from a woman aged 60-75 years in a cohort exposed to, infected with or recovered from COVID-19 (not recorded which). The sample was PBMCs or T cells enriched from blood (not recorded which). Here the chain combines TRBV7-3 and TRBJ2-2, with no reliable assignment of the D segment. CDR3 region: CASSLGVSPGELFF. The nucleotide sequence is TGTGCCAGCAGCTTAGGTGTCAGTCCCGGGGAGCTGTTTTTT.